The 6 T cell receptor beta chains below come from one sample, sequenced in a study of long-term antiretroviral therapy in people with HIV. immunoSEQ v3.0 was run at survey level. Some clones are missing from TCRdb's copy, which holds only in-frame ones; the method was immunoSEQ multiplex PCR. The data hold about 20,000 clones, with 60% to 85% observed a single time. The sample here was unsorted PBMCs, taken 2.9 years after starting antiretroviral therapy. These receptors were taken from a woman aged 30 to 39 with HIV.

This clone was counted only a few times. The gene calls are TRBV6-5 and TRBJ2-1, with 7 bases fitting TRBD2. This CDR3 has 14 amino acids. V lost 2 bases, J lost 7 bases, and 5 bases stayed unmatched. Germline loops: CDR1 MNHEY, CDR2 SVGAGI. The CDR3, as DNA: TGTGCCAGCAGTTACGCAGCGGGGCCTAATGAGCAGTTCTTC. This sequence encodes CASSYAAGPNEQFF.

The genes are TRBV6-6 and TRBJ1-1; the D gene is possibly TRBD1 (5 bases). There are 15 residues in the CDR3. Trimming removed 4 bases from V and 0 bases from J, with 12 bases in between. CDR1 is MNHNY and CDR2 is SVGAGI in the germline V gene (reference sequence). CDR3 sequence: CASSSQGLVNTEAFF. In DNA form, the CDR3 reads TGTGCCAGCAGTTCTCAGGGTCTTGTGAACACTGAAGCTTTCTTT.

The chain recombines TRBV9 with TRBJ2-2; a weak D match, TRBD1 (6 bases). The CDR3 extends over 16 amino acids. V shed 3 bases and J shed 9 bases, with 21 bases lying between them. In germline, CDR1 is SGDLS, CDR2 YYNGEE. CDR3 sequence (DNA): TGTGCCAGCAGCGCCCAAAACAGGGATGGGGGCCGGGAGCTGTTTTTT. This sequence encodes CASSAQNRDGGRELFF. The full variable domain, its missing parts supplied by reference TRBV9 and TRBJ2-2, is DSGVTQTPKHLITATGQRVTLRCSPRSGDLSVYWYQQSLDQGLQFLIQYYNGEERAKGNILERFSAQQFPDLHSELNLSSLELGDSALYFCASSAQNRDGGRELFFGEGSRLTVL.

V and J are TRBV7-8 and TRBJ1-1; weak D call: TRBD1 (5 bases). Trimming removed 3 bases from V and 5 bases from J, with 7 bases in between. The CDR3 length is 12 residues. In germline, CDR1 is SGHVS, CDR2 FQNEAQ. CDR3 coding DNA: TGTGCCAGCAGCTTCAGGGAAACTGAAGCTTTCTTT. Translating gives CASSFRETEAFF.

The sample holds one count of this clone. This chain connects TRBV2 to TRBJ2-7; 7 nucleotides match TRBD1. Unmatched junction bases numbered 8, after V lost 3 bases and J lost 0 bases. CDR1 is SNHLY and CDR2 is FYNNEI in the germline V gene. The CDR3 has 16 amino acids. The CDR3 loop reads CASSEWQGVSSYEQYF. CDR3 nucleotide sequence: TGTGCCAGCAGTGAGTGGCAGGGGGTTTCCTCCTACGAGCAGTACTTC.

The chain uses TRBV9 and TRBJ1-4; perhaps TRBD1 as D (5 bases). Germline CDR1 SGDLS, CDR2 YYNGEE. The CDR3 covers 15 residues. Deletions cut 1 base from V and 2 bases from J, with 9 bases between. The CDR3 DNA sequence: TGTGCCAGCAGCGTATTGGGGGAGACTAATGAAAAACTGTTTTTT. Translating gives CASSVLGETNEKLFF.